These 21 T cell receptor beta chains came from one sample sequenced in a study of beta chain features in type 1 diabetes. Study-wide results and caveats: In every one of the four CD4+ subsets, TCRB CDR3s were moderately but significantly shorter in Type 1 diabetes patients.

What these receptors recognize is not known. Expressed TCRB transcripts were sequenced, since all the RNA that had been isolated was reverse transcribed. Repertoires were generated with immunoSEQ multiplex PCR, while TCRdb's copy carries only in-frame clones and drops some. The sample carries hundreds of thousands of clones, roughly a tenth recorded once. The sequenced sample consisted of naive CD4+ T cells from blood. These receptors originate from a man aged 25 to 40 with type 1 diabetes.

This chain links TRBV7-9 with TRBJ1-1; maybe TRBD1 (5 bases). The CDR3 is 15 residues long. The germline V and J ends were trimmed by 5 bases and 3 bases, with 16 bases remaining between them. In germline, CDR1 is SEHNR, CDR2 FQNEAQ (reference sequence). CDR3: CASSPARRGDTEAFF. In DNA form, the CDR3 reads TGTGCCAGCAGCCCTGCGAGGCGGGGGGACACTGAAGCTTTCTTT.

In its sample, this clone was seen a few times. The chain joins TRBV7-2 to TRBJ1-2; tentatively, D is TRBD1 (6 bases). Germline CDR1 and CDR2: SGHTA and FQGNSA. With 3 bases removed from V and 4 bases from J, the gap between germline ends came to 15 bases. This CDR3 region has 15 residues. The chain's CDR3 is CASSFGPGVGYGYTF. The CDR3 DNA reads TGTGCCAGCAGCTTCGGTCCAGGGGTGGGCTATGGCTACACCTTC.

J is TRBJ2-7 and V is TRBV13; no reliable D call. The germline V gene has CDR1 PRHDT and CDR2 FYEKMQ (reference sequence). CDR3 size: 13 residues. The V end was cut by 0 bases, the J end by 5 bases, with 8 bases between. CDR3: CASSLGRVNEQYF. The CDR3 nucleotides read TGTGCCAGCAGCTTAGGCCGGGTGAACGAGCAGTACTTC.

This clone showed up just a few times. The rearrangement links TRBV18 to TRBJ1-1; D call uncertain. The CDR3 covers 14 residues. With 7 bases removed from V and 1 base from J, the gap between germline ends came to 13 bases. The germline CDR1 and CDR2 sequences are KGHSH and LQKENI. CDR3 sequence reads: CASFTRSGNTEAFF. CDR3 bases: TGTGCCAGCTTCACTCGTTCGGGGAACACTGAAGCTTTCTTT.

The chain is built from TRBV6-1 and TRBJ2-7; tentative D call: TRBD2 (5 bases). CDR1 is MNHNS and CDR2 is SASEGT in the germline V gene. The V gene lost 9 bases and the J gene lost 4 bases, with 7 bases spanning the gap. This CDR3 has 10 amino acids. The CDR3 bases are TGTGCCAGTCGAGGGTACGAGCAGTACTTC. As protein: CASRGYEQYF.

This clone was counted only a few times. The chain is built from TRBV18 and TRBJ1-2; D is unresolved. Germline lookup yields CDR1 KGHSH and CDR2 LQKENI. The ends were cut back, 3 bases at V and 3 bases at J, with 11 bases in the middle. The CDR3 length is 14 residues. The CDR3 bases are TGTGCCAGCTCACCGGTCGCCCGGGACTATGGCTACACCTTC. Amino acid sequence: CASSPVARDYGYTF.

The CDR3 bases are TGTGCCAGCAGCCCTCCCGGGGGAACCAATAATTCACCCCTCCACTTT. It is translated as CASSPPGGTNNSPLHF. The chain links TRBV9 to TRBJ1-6; tentatively, D is TRBD1 (5 bases). The V end lost 4 bases, the J end lost 5 bases, and 16 bases lay between the germline ends. CDR1 is SGDLS and CDR2 is YYNGEE in the germline V gene. This CDR3 spans 16 amino acids.

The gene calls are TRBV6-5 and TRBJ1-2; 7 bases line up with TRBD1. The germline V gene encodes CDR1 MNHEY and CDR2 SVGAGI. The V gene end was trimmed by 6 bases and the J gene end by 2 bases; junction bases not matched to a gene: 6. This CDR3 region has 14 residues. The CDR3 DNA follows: TGTGCCAGCAGGGGGATGGGACAGAACTATGGCTACACCTTC. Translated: CASRGMGQNYGYTF.

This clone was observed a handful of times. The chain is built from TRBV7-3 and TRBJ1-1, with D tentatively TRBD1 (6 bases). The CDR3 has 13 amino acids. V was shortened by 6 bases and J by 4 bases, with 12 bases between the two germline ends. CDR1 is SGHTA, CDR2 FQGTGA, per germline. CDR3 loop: CASSPTGTTEAFF. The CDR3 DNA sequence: TGTGCCAGCAGTCCCACAGGGACCACTGAAGCTTTCTTT. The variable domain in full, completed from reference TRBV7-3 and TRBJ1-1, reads GAGVSQTPSNKVTEKGKYVELRCDPISGHTALYWYRQSLGQGPEFLIYFQGTGAADDSGLPNDRFFAVRPEGSVSTLKIQRTERGDSAVYLCASSPTGTTEAFFGQGTRLTVV.

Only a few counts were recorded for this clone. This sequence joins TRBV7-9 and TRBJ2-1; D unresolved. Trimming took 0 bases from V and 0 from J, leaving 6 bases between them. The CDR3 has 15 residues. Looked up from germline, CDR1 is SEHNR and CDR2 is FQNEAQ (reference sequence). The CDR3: CASSLASSSYNEQFF. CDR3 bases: TGTGCCAGCAGCTTAGCTTCCAGCTCCTACAATGAGCAGTTCTTC.

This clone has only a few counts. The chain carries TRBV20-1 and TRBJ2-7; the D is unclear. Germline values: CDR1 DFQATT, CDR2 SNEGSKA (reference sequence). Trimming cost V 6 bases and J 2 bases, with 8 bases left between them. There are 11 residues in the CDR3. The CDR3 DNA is TGCAGTGCGGGCGACACCTACGAGCAGTACTTC. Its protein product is CSAGDTYEQYF.

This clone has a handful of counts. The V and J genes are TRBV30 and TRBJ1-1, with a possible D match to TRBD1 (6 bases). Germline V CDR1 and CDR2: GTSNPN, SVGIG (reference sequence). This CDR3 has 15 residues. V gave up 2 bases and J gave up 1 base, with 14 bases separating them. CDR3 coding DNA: TGTGCCTGGAGTACCCCGACAGGCTCGAACACTGAAGCTTTCTTT. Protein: CAWSTPTGSNTEAFF. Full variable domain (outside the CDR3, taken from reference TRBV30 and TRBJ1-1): SQTIHQWPATLVQPVGSPLSLECTVEGTSNPNLYWYRQAAGRGLQLLFYSVGIGQISSEVPQNLSASRPQDRQFILSSKKLLLSDSGFYLCAWSTPTGSNTEAFFGQGTRLTVV.

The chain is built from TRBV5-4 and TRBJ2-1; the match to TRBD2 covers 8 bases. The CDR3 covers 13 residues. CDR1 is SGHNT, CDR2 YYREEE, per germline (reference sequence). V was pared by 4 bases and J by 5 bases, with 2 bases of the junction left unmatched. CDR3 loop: CASSRGGDNEQFF. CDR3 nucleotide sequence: TGTGCCAGCAGCCGGGGGGGGGACAATGAGCAGTTCTTC.

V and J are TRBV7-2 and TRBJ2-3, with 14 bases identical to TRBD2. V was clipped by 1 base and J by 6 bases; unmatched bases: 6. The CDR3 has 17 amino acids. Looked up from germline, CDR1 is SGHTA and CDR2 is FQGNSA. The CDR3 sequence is CASSLVRTSGGSDTQYF. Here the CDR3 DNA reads TGTGCCAGCAGCTTAGTTAGGACTAGCGGGGGGTCCGATACGCAGTATTTT.

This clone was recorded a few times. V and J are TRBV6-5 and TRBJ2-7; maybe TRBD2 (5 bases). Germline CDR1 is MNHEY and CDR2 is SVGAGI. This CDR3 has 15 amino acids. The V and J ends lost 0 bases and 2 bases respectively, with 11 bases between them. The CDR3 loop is CASSYSGRWAYEQYF. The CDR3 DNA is TGTGCCAGCAGTTACTCAGGGAGATGGGCCTACGAGCAGTACTTC.

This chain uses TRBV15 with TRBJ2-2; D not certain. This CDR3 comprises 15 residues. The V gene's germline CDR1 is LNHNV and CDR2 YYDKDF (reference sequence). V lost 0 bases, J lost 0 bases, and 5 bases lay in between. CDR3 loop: CATSRETTNTGELFF. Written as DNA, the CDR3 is TGTGCCACCAGCAGAGAGACAACGAACACCGGGGAGCTGTTTTTT.

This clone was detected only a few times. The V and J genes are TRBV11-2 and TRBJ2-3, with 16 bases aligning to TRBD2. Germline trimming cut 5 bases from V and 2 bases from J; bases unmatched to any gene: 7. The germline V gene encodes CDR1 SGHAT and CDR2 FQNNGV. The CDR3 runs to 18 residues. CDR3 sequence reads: CASSPGLAGGPSTDTQYF. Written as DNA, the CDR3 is TGTGCCAGCAGCCCGGGACTAGCGGGGGGGCCCTCCACAGATACGCAGTATTTT.

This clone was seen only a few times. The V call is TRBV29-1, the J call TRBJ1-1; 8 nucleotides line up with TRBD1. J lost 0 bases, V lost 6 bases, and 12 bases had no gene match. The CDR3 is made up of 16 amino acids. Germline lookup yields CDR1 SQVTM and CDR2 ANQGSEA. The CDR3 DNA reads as TGCAGCGTGGACGGACAGGGCGCCGCTATGAACACTGAAGCTTTCTTT. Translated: CSVDGQGAAMNTEAFF.

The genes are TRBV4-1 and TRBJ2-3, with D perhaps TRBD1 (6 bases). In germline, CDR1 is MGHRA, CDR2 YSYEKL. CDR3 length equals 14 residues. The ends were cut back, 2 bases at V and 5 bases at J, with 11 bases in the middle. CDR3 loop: CASSQTLGGDTQYF. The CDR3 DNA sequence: TGCGCCAGCAGCCAAACACTAGGGGGAGATACGCAGTATTTT.

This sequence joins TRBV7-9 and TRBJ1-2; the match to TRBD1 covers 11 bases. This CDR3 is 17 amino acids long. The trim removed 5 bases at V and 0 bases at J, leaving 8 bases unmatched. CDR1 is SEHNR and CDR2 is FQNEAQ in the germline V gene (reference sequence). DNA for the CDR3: TGTGCCAGCAGCCCTAGGGACAGGGGGACGGCTAACTATGGCTACACCTTC. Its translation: CASSPRDRGTANYGYTF.

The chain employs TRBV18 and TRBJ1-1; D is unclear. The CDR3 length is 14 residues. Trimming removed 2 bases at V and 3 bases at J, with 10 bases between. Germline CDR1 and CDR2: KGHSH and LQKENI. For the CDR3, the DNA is TGTGCCAGCTCACCAATACAAGGAGACACTGAAGCTTTCTTT. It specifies CASSPIQGDTEAFF.